This TCR beta chain was sequenced in a study of OX40 agonist ivuxolimab in advanced cancers. Some background on the complete study: Ivuxolimab, which targeted the costimulatory receptor OX40 (CD134), was an agonistic, fully human IgG2 monoclonal antibody. The paper reports the monotherapy dose-escalation portion (N of about 52 patients) of the phase I ivuxolimab trial. Of the roughly 52 patients in dose escalation, 19 had hepatocellular carcinoma, about 15 had melanoma, 9 had renal cell carcinoma and 9 had head and neck cancer. Prior anti-PD-1, anti-PD-L1 or anti-CTLA-4 therapy was permitted, and 40% to 50% of dose-escalation patients had received checkpoint inhibitors. Peripheral TCRbeta sequencing aimed to test whether ivuxolimab altered TCR sequence diversity and caused clonal T-cell expansion. Intravenous ivuxolimab was administered to patients every 2 weeks at six dose levels: 0.01, 0.1, 0.3, 1.5, 3 and 10 mg/kg. Partial responses occurred in three dose-escalation patients, of whom one had hepatocellular carcinoma and two had cutaneous melanoma. A male proportion of 82.7% and a mean age of around 60 years, ranging from about 20 to 80, were recorded for the dose-escalation cohort. Study-wide findings and limitations: In the 0.1-3.0 mg/kg groups, partial responders were among the patients with the lowest normalized peripheral clonal expansion, particularly in CD8+ T cells. Low levels of normalized T-cell clonal expansion were also seen in some nonresponding patients. Which antigens the clonally expanded peripheral T cells were specific for was not determined. After ivuxolimab, more expanded clones were found on average in CD8+ T cells than in CD4+ T cells. At doses of 0.1 to 3.0 mg/kg, clonal expansion of both CD4+ and CD8+ T cells in blood was seen between baseline and week 6.

A distance of 20 bases separates the germline ends of V and J, which lose 5 bases and 3 bases respectively. Per the germline V gene, WSHSY is the CDR1 and SAAADI is the CDR2. From cysteine to phenylalanine, the CDR3 is 17 amino acids long. This entry keeps only the CDR3 DNA: 51 bases, framed from base 1. In regard to this clone: The antigen it binds to is not known. It has no much larger one-base neighbor in the sample; base qualities were not kept.

Patients with a history of autoimmune disease or receiving systemic immunosuppression were excluded from the trial. Peripheral blood for TCR sequencing was drawn from every dose cohort at baseline, at cycle 4 day 1 and at cycle 7 day 1. The samples were taken from a phase I, first-in-human, multicenter, open-label dose-escalation trial of ivuxolimab. The trial enrolled adults with locally advanced or metastatic head and neck squamous cell, hepatocellular, melanoma or renal cell carcinoma. Before TCR sequencing, CD4+ and CD8+ T cells were separately sorted from peripheral blood. Genomic DNA was extracted from sorted cells for sequencing of the TCRbeta CDR3 region. The immunoSEQ Assay was used to sequence the TCRbeta CDR3 regions. Entries here come from immuneACCESS through TCRdb and include only in-frame sequences with V and J called. Some clones fail to appear in such tables; in the studies checked, an unresolved V gene covers under half of the shortfall, and the cause of the remainder is unknown. The sample table lists approximately 45,000 clones, 82% of them with a count of one. Jointly, the top ten make up about 2% of the sample.

Rearrangement joined TRBV10-2 to TRBJ1-5, with no confidently assigned D gene. This TCR was sampled from an adult with an advanced solid tumor such as melanoma, head and neck, liver or kidney cancer. Sequences were derived from CD4+ or CD8+ T cells sorted from blood, sampled in a trial of the OX40 agonist ivuxolimab. The CDR3 corresponds to CASSSIGRVNANQPQHF. In nucleotides, the sequence is TGCGCCAGCAGTTCCATCGGGAGGGTAAACGCCAATCAGCCCCAGCATTTT.